Shown below are 23 T cell receptor beta chains from a single sample sequenced in a study of early T cells in non-severe SARS-CoV-2 infection. MiXCR was run by TCRdb on the 5' RACE reads, yielding one entry per CDR3 protein. The table lists about 90,000 distinct CDR3 sequences, about 12% of them singletons. The source material was whole blood, sampled at baseline. All receptors derive from an adult who was a healthcare worker with PCR-confirmed SARS-CoV-2 infection or an uninfected control (not recorded which).

Many counts were recorded for this clonotype. V is TRBV12-3 or TRBV12-4 and J is TRBJ2-7; 9 positions agree with TRBD2. CDR3 length: 15 residues. Trimming took 2 bases from V and 5 from J; bases not matched to a gene: 7. CDR3 coding DNA: TGTGCCAGCAGTTTATGGCGGGAGGGGAGCCACGAGCAGTACTTC. Translation: CASSLWREGSHEQYF.

This clonotype was seen at least ten times. V usage is TRBV7-6 and J usage is TRBJ1-6; D gene unclear. The ends were cut back, 2 bases at V and 7 bases at J, with 3 bases in the middle. The germline CDR1 and CDR2 sequences are SGHVS and FNYEAQ. The CDR3 has 12 amino acids. The CDR3 DNA follows: TGTGCCAGCAGCTTACCCAATTCACCCCTCCACTTT. Its translation: CASSLPNSPLHF.

This clonotype was seen at least ten times. This chain links TRBV6-6 with TRBJ2-7, with D hard to call. Germline values: CDR1 MNHNY, CDR2 SVGAGI (reference sequence). V dropped 7 bases and J dropped 0 bases, with 7 bases sitting between them. CDR3 size: 12 residues. The CDR3 region is CASTADSYEQYF. In DNA form, the CDR3 reads TGTGCCAGCACCGCCGACTCCTACGAGCAGTACTTC.

A few counts support this clonotype. The chain carries TRBV20-1 and TRBJ2-7; a weak D match, TRBD2 (6 bases). CDR3 size: 14 residues. V lost 0 bases to trimming and J lost 2 bases, with 11 bases between them. From germline, CDR1 is DFQATT and CDR2 SNEGSKA (reference sequence). The CDR3 coding sequence is TGCAGTGCTAGAGATGGGACTGGAACCTACGAGCAGTACTTC. Protein: CSARDGTGTYEQYF.

The J gene is TRBJ2-2, the V gene TRBV30; TRBD2 matches at 7 bases. The germline V gene has CDR1 GTSNPN and CDR2 SVGIG (reference sequence). The trim removed 1 base at V and 2 bases at J, leaving 7 bases unmatched. This CDR3 spans 16 amino acids. CDR3 amino acids: CAWSGRAGSNTGELFF. The CDR3 DNA follows: TGTGCCTGGAGTGGACGAGCGGGGTCTAACACCGGGGAGCTGTTTTTT.

This clonotype was picked up one time. This sequence joins TRBV12-3 or TRBV12-4 and TRBJ1-2; D is perhaps TRBD1 (5 bases). V was clipped by 6 bases and J by 8 bases, with 16 bases between them. CDR3 length: 13 residues. Written as DNA, the CDR3 is TGTGCCAGCAGCCCACACAGGATGGGAGGCTACACCTTC. Translated: CASSPHRMGGYTF.

This clonotype was counted a few times. The genes are TRBV5-6 and TRBJ1-5; TRBD1 agrees at 10 bases. Germline values: CDR1 SGHDT, CDR2 YYEEEE. The CDR3 covers 15 residues. The V gene end was trimmed by 4 bases and the J gene end by 2 bases; junction bases not matched to a gene: 3. CDR3 amino acids: CASSTGTGGNQPQHF. CDR3 bases: TGTGCCAGCAGCACGGGGACAGGGGGCAATCAGCCCCAGCATTTT.

The rearrangement links TRBV7-8 to TRBJ1-1, with D possibly matching TRBD1 (5 bases). CDR1 is SGHVS, CDR2 FQNEAQ, per germline. V lost 0 bases, J lost 5 bases, and 13 bases lay in between. The CDR3 is made up of 15 amino acids. The CDR3 bases are TGTGCCAGCAGCTTAGCGGATGTGGGGGGGACTGAAGCTTTCTTT. Residues: CASSLADVGGTEAFF.

V gene TRBV18 combines with J gene TRBJ1-4; D not resolved. CDR3 length: 13 amino acids. Between the trimmed V and J ends, which lost 4 bases and 8 bases, there was a span of 11 bases. Germline V gene lookup returns CDR1 KGHSH and CDR2 LQKENI. This CDR3 is CASSRDLNEKLFF. CDR3 bases: TGTGCCAGCTCACGAGACCTCAACGAAAAACTGTTTTTT.

The table lists this clonotype with a few counts. The gene calls are TRBV21-1 and TRBJ1-1; the table assigns TRBD1, which was not confirmed against the DNA. TRBV21-1 is marked as a pseudogene. CDR3 length: 16 residues. The CDR3 protein is CASSKAGQAMNTEAFF. In DNA form, the CDR3 reads TGTGCCAGCAGCAAAGCCGGACAGGCGATGAACACTGAAGCTTTCTTT.

Ten or more counts support this clonotype. The genes are TRBV29-1 and TRBJ2-1; possible D gene TRBD2, 6 bases. This CDR3 is built from 14 residues. From germline, CDR1 is SQVTM and CDR2 ANQGSEA. V shed 7 bases and J shed 5 bases, with 18 bases lying between them. The CDR3 DNA sequence: TGCAGCGCCGCCATGGGACTGGCGAACAATGAGCAGTTCTTC. Translated: CSAAMGLANNEQFF.

This clonotype was recorded many times. The rearrangement joins TRBV29-1 to TRBJ1-1, with 7 bases lining up with TRBD1. The length of the CDR3 is 13 residues. Trimming removed 7 bases from V and 0 bases from J; junction bases left unmatched: 5. Per germline, CDR1 SQVTM and CDR2 ANQGSEA. This CDR3 is CSGKTGMNTEAFF. CDR3 nucleotides: TGCAGCGGGAAGACAGGGATGAACACTGAAGCTTTCTTT.

This clonotype was detected ten times or more. The chain has TRBV7-9 and TRBJ2-2; D unresolved. This CDR3 is 11 amino acids long. Deletions cut 3 bases from V and 11 bases from J, with 7 bases between. The germline CDR1 and CDR2 sequences are SEHNR and FQNEAQ (reference sequence). The CDR3 region has the DNA TGTGCCAGCAGCTTGGCAGCAGAGCTGTTTTTT. It encodes CASSLAAELFF.

This chain joins TRBV28 and TRBJ1-1; D remains unclear. CDR1 is MDHEN, CDR2 SYDVKM, per germline. Trimming shortened V by 8 bases and J by 6 bases, and 16 bases separated the two germline ends. The CDR3 sequence is 13 residues long. This CDR3 is CASCSEWVAEAFF. CDR3 nucleotides: TGTGCCAGCTGTTCCGAGTGGGTCGCTGAAGCTTTCTTT.

The chain couples TRBV28 to TRBJ1-1, with D hard to call. Per germline, CDR1 MDHEN and CDR2 SYDVKM. The ends were cut back, 5 bases at V and 5 bases at J, with 15 bases in the middle. The CDR3 is made up of 14 amino acids. The CDR3 here is CASSPPGPPTEAFF. For the CDR3, the DNA is TGTGCCAGCAGTCCCCCCGGGCCCCCAACTGAAGCTTTCTTT.

This clonotype has at least ten counts. V is TRBV20-1 and J is TRBJ2-7; D gene unclear. Germline CDR1 and CDR2: DFQATT and SNEGSKA (reference sequence). V was pared by 3 bases and J by 3 bases, with 15 bases between. The CDR3 runs 14 residues. CDR3 residues: CSASPRNRVYEQYF. Here the CDR3 DNA reads TGCAGTGCTAGTCCCCGCAACAGAGTCTACGAGCAGTACTTC.

This clonotype came up a few times. The rearrangement uses TRBV3-1 and TRBJ2-6; either TRBD1 or TRBD2 may supply D (7 bases each). CDR3 length: 16 amino acids. Germline loops: CDR1 LGHDT, CDR2 YNNKEL (reference sequence). V gave up 1 base and J gave up 5 bases, with 12 bases separating them. The CDR3 loop reads CASSQVRGGRANVLTF. Written as DNA, the CDR3 is TGTGCCAGCAGCCAAGTCAGGGGGGGCCGGGCCAACGTCCTGACTTTC.

Ten or more counts support this clonotype. In nucleotides, the CDR3 is TGCAGCGTGGGGAGCCGACAGTCAACCTCCTACAATGAGCAGTTCTTC. It yields the protein CSVGSRQSTSYNEQFF. The J gene is TRBJ2-1, the V gene TRBV29-1; the D gene could be TRBD1 or TRBD2 (5 bases each). In germline, CDR1 is SQVTM, CDR2 ANQGSEA. The CDR3 has 16 amino acids. Trimming cost V 6 bases and J 0 bases, with 18 bases left between them.

This clonotype was counted ten times or more. The V call is TRBV29-1, the J call TRBJ2-3, with TRBD2 matching over 12 bases. V lost 2 bases and J lost 4; bases outside the gene matches: 13. The CDR3 is 18 residues long. Germline-derived CDR1 and CDR2 are SQVTM and ANQGSEA. The CDR3 spells CSVELRSASGGAADTQYF. As DNA, the CDR3 is TGCAGCGTTGAACTCCGGTCGGCTAGCGGGGGGGCCGCAGATACGCAGTATTTT.

This clonotype was counted between two and nine times. The J gene is TRBJ2-2, the V gene TRBV27; 7 bases are shared with TRBD1. CDR1 MNHEY and CDR2 SMNVEV come from the germline V gene (reference sequence). Unmatched junction bases numbered 0, after V lost 5 bases and J lost 0 bases. This CDR3 region has 14 residues. Here the CDR3 reads CASSQGANTGELFF. DNA for the CDR3: TGTGCCAGCAGTCAGGGGGCGAACACCGGGGAGCTGTTTTTT.

The chain joins TRBV11-2 to TRBJ2-7; D ambiguous. This CDR3 has 15 amino acids. The germline gives CDR1 SGHAT, CDR2 FQNNGV. Deletions cut 4 bases from V and 1 base from J, with 14 bases between. CDR3 nucleotide sequence: TGTGCCAGCAGCTCCGAATGGACCAGTTCCTACGAGCAGTACTTC. This gives the protein CASSSEWTSSYEQYF.

The V gene is TRBV11-1, the J gene TRBJ2-2; D is unclear. V shed 2 bases and J shed 7 bases, with 20 bases lying between them. The germline V gene encodes CDR1 SGHAT and CDR2 FQDESV (reference sequence). There are 17 residues in the CDR3. This chain's CDR3 is CASSLNPLTAGSGELFF. As DNA, the CDR3 is TGTGCCAGCAGCTTAAACCCCCTAACCGCAGGAAGCGGGGAGCTGTTTTTT. Full variable domain (remainder filled in from reference TRBV11-1 and TRBJ2-2): EAEVAQSPRYKITEKSQAVAFWCDPISGHATLYWYRQILGQGPELLVQFQDESVVDDSQLPKDRFSAERLKGVDSTLKIQPAELGDSAMYLCASSLNPLTAGSGELFFGEGSRLTVL.

The chain is built from TRBV20-1 and TRBJ2-1; 7 positions agree with TRBD2. CDR1 DFQATT and CDR2 SNEGSKA come from the germline V gene (reference sequence). The V segment lost 5 bases and the J segment 5 bases; nucleotides outside the gene matches: 15. The CDR3 spans 16 residues. The CDR3 nucleotides read TGCAGTGCTCACCCCGAAGGCGGGAGAAGGAACAATGAGCAGTTCTTC. Its protein is CSAHPEGGRRNNEQFF.